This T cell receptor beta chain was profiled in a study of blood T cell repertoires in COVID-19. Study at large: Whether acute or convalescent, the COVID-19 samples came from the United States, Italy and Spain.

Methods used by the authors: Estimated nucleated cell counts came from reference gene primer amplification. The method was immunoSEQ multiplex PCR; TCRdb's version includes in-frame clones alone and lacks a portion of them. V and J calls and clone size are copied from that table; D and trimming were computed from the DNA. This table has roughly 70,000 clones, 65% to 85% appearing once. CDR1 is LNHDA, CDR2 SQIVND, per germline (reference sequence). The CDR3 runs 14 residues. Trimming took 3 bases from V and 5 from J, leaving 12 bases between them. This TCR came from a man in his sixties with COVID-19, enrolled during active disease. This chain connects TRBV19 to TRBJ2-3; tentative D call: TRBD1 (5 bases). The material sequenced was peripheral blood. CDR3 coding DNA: TGTGCCAGTAGTATTTCACAGGTAGGAGATACGCAGTATTTT. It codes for CASSISQVGDTQYF.